This T cell receptor beta chain came from a study of T cell responses to AZD1222 COVID-19 vaccine. Findings of the study overall: Only after the peak T cell response were repertoires sampled. Seropositive status at baseline applied to only 5 or 6 AZD1222 recipients. Per reports, nearly half of all spike-specific TCRs target regions that are unmutated in variants. Most donors were white British, females outnumbered males, and clonal diversity was possibly underestimated.

The data were produced by immunoSEQ multiplex PCR, yet TCRdb's version contains in-frame clones alone and is incomplete. The sample includes 75,000 to 85,000 clones, roughly 89% of them seen just once. This CDR3 has 12 amino acids. The ends lost 4 bases at V and 6 bases at J; junction bases unmatched: 3. The V gene's germline CDR1 is SGDLS and CDR2 YYNGEE. Concerning this clone: Its target is not known.

Sequenced material: peripheral blood, taken 28 days after the second AZD1222 dose. The chain has TRBV9 and TRBJ1-1, with TRBD1 identical over 7 bases. The clonotype comes from an adult who received the AZD1222 COVID-19 vaccine. CDR3 protein: CASSSRGSEAFF. The CDR3 nucleotides read TGTGCCAGCAGCTCCAGGGGGTCTGAAGCTTTCTTT. Combining the CDR3 with reference TRBV9 and TRBJ1-1 gives the whole variable domain DSGVTQTPKHLITATGQRVTLRCSPRSGDLSVYWYQQSLDQGLQFLIQYYNGEERAKGNILERFSAQQFPDLHSELNLSSLELGDSALYFCASSSRGSEAFFGQGTRLTVV.